A single T cell receptor beta chain is shown here with its context. This entry comes from a study of blood T cell repertoires in COVID-19. Study overall: There were acute and convalescent COVID-19 samples, and they came from the United States, Italy and Spain. The analysed material was cDNA or gDNA that came from T cells, B-cell-depleted T cells, or PBMCs.

This CDR3 has 15 residues. Between the trimmed V and J ends, which lost 6 bases and 0 bases, there was a span of 14 bases. Germline CDR1 reads MNHEY; CDR2 reads SVGAGI. As processed by the authors: It was from reference gene primer amplification that nucleated cell counts were estimated. The method was immunoSEQ multiplex PCR; TCRdb's version includes in-frame clones alone and lacks a portion of them. V, J and clone size reflect that table, while D and trimming were determined from the DNA. The data contain 56,000 or so clones, under 90% of them singletons. J is TRBJ1-1 and V is TRBV6-5; maybe TRBD1 (5 bases). This clonotype was obtained from a woman of 80 years or more with acute or convalescent COVID-19. The specimen was peripheral blood. The CDR3 is CASSLLKTVNTEAFF. CDR3 bases: TGTGCCAGCAGCCTATTAAAGACAGTGAACACTGAAGCTTTCTTT.